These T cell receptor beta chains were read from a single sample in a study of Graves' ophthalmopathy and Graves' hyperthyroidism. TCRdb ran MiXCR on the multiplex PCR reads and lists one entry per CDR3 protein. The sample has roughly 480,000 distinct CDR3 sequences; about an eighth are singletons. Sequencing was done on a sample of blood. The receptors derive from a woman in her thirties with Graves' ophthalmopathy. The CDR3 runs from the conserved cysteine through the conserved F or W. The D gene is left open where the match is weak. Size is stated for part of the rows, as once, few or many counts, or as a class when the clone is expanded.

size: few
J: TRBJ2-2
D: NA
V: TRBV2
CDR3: CASRRQVAGELFF
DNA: TGTGCCAGCAGAAGACAGGTAGCCGGGGAGCTGTTTTTT

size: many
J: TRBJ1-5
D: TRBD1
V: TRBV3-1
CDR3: CASSRGTDYNQPQHF
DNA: TGTGCCAGCAGCCGTGGGACAGACTACAATCAGCCCCAGCATTTT

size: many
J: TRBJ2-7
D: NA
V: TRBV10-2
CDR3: CASSALWPSKDYEQYF
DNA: TGCGCCAGCAGTGCCCTCTGGCCATCCAAAGACTACGAGCAGTACTTC

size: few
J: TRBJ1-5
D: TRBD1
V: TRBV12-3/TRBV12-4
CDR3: CASTYATGQGPQPQHF
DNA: TGTGCCAGCACCTACGCAACTGGACAGGGGCCTCAGCCCCAGCATTTT

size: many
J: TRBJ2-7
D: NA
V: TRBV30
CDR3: CAWSGVELTPTLYEQYF
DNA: TGTGCCTGGAGTGGTGTGGAACTAACCCCTACCCTCTACGAGCAGTACTTC

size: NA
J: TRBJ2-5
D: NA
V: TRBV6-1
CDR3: CASSERWWDTQETQYF
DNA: TGTGCCAGCAGTGAAAGGTGGTGGGACACCCAAGAGACCCAGTACTTC

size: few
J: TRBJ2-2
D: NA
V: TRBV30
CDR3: CAWSLSHGELFF
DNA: TGTGCCTGGAGTCTTAGCCACGGGGAGCTGTTTTTT

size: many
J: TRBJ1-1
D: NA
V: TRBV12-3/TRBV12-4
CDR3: CASSLGRSAEAFF
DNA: TGTGCCAGCAGTTTAGGGAGGTCCGCTGAAGCTTTCTTT

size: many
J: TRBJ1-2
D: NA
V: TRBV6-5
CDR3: CAGRSRLNYGYTF
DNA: TGTGCCGGAAGATCTCGCCTGAACTATGGCTACACCTTC

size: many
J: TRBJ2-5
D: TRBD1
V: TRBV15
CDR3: CATSIRGETQYF
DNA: TGTGCCACCAGCATCAGGGGGGAGACCCAGTACTTC

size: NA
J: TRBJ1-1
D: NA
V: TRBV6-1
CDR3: CASSPMGVNTEAFF
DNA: TGTGCCAGCAGTCCTATGGGGGTGAACACTGAAGCTTTCTTT

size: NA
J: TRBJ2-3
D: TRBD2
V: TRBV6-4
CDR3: CASSDSSGGATDTQYF
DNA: TGTGCCAGCAGTGACTCTAGCGGGGGGGCCACAGATACGCAGTATTTT

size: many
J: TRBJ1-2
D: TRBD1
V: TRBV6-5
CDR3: CASSHSSPTGEGYTF
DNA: TGTGCCAGCAGTCACTCGAGTCCGACAGGGGAAGGCTACACCTTC

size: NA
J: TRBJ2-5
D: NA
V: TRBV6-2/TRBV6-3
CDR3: CASSRGTRDRTQYF
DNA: TGTGCCAGCAGTCGAGGGACACGCGACAGGACCCAGTACTTC

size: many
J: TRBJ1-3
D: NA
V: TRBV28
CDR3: CASSLYRAGNTIYF
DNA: TGTGCCAGCAGTTTATATAGGGCTGGAAACACCATATATTTT

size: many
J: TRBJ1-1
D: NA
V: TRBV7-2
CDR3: CASSLVREEEAFF
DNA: TGTGCCAGCAGCTTAGTCAGGGAGGAAGAAGCTTTCTTT

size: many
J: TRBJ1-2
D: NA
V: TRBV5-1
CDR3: CASSSARGPPEHYGYTF
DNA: TGCGCCAGCAGCTCTGCTCGGGGCCCCCCCGAACACTATGGCTACACCTTC

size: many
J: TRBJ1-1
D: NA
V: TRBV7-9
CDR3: CASSVDRAEAFF
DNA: TGTGCCAGCAGCGTGGACCGAGCTGAAGCTTTCTTT

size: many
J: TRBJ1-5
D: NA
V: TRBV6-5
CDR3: CASSYGGQLNQPQHF
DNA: TGTGCCAGCAGTTACGGAGGACAGCTAAATCAGCCCCAGCATTTT

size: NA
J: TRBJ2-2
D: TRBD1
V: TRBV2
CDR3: CASIRDRGFPGELFF
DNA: TGTGCCAGCATAAGGGACAGGGGGTTTCCCGGGGAGCTGTTTTTT

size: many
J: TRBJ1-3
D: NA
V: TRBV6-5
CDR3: CASTNGGYGNTIYF
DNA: TGTGCCAGCACTAACGGGGGGTACGGAAACACCATATATTTT

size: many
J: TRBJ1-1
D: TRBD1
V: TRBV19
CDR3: CASSTRGQGNTEAFF
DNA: TGTGCCAGTAGTACAAGGGGACAGGGGAACACTGAAGCTTTCTTT

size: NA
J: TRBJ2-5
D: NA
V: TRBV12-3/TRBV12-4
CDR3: CATGGAQETQYF
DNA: TGTGCCACCGGTGGCGCCCAAGAGACCCAGTACTTC

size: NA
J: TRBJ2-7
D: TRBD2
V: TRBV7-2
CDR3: CASSFTSGAARQYF
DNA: TGTGCCAGCAGCTTTACTAGCGGGGCGGCTAGGCAGTACTTC

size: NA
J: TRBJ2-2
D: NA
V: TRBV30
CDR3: CAWTLNTGELFF
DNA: TGTGCCTGGACCCTGAACACCGGGGAGCTGTTTTTT

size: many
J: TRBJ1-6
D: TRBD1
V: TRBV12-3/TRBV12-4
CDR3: CASSSGQRHSPLHF
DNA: TGTGCCAGCAGTTCGGGACAGAGACATTCACCCCTCCACTTT

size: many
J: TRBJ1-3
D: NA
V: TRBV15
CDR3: CATSRDLNLGISGNTIYF
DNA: TGTGCCACCAGCAGAGATTTAAATCTGGGCATCTCTGGAAACACCATATATTTT

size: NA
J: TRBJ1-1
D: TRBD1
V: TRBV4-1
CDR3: CASSHADRVNTEAFF
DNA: TGCGCCAGCAGCCACGCCGACAGGGTGAACACTGAAGCTTTCTTT

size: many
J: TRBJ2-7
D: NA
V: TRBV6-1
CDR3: CASSEISYEQYF
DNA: TGTGCCAGCAGTGAAATCTCCTACGAGCAGTACTTC

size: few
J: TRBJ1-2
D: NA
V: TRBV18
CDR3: CASSPTGQDYGCTF
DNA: TGTGCCAGCTCACCCACGGGACAAGACTATGGCTGCACCTTC

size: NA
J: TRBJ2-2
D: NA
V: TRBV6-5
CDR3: CASSYLRAGDTGELFF
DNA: TGTGCCAGCAGTTACTTAAGGGCAGGGGACACCGGGGAGCTGTTTTTT

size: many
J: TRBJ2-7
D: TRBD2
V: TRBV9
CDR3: CASSVRAGGFVEQYF
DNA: TGTGCCAGCAGCGTCCGAGCGGGAGGGTTCGTCGAGCAGTACTTC

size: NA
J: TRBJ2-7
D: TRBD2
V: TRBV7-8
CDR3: CASSTGTSGVNEQYF
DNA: TGTGCCAGCAGCACCGGGACTAGCGGGGTCAACGAGCAGTACTTC

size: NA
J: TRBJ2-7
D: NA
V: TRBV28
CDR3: CASSLRDGGRNEQYF
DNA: TGTGCCAGCAGTCTCCGGGACGGGGGGCGGAACGAGCAGTACTTC

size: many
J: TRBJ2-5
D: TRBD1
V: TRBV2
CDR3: CATNNLGQGARLEETQYF
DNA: TGTGCCACCAACAACCTTGGACAGGGGGCTCGACTAGAAGAGACCCAGTACTTC

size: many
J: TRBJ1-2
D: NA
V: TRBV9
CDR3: CASSVTDNYGYTF
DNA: TGTGCCAGCAGCGTAACAGATAACTATGGCTACACCTTC

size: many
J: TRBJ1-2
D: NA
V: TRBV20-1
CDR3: CSAILDGYTF
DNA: TGCAGTGCTATCCTCGATGGCTACACCTTC

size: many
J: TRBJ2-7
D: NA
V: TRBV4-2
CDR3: CASSPGHHYEQYF
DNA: TGTGCCAGCAGCCCGGGACATCACTACGAGCAGTACTTC